Listed here are 5 T cell receptor beta chains from one sample, sequenced in a study of blood T cell repertoires in COVID-19. TCRdb keeps only in-frame clones here, not all; method: immunoSEQ multiplex PCR. Among 350,000 to 450,000 clones listed, roughly nine tenths were seen once. The specimen sequenced was PBMCs or T cells enriched from blood (not recorded which). These receptor sequences come from a young man who had recovered from COVID-19.

The chain links TRBV30 to TRBJ1-2; 7 bases match TRBD1. The J segment lost 5 bases and the V segment lost 2 bases, leaving 8 bases of the junction unmatched. CDR1 and CDR2 from the germline V gene are GTSNPN and SVGIG (reference sequence). This CDR3 spans 14 amino acids. Written as DNA, the CDR3 is TGTGCCTGGAGTCCCCTAGGGACAGATTATGGCTACACCTTC. Its protein product is CAWSPLGTDYGYTF. The whole variable domain, remainder taken from reference TRBV30 and TRBJ1-2, is SQTIHQWPATLVQPVGSPLSLECTVEGTSNPNLYWYRQAAGRGLQLLFYSVGIGQISSEVPQNLSASRPQDRQFILSSKKLLLSDSGFYLCAWSPLGTDYGYTFGSGTRLTVV.

This clone occurred a few times. V usage is TRBV18 and J usage is TRBJ1-3, with no clear D. Germline V lookup: CDR1 KGHSH, CDR2 LQKENI. Trimming removed 4 bases from V and 0 bases from J, with 10 bases in between. The CDR3 sequence is 15 residues long. CDR3 DNA: TGTGCCAGCTCACAGGACGGGAACTCTGGAAACACCATATATTTT. Encoded protein: CASSQDGNSGNTIYF.

The V call is TRBV3-1 (or the pseudogene TRBV3-2), the J call TRBJ2-7; D is undetermined. The V gene's germline CDR1 is LGHDT and CDR2 YNNKEL (reference sequence). V was pared by 0 bases and J by 5 bases, with 5 bases between. CDR3 length equals 12 residues. In DNA form, the CDR3 reads TGTGCCAGCAGCCAAGACCTAAACGAGCAGTACTTC. It encodes CASSQDLNEQYF.

The chain links TRBV15 to TRBJ1-1; maybe TRBD1 (6 bases). V was pared by 3 bases and J by 5 bases, with 16 bases between. In germline, CDR1 is LNHNV, CDR2 YYDKDF (reference sequence). This CDR3 has 15 residues. The CDR3 here is CATSRSQGLGTEAFF. In DNA, the CDR3 is TGTGCCACCAGCAGGTCGCAGGGGCTGGGGACTGAAGCTTTCTTT.

The chain uses TRBV30 and TRBJ2-6, with D uncertain. V was cut by 2 bases and J by 0 bases, with 11 bases left in between. Germline CDR1 and CDR2: GTSNPN and SVGIG (reference sequence). This CDR3 spans 16 amino acids. DNA of the CDR3: TGTGCCTGGAGTTTTTACAGTCACTCTGGGGCCAACGTCCTGACTTTC. Amino acid sequence: CAWSFYSHSGANVLTF.